A single T cell receptor (beta chain) is shown here with its context. Its antigen is unknown. Researchers amplified the TCR beta CDR3 regions from RNA transcripts. Initially, a first-round RT-PCR of the TCR CDR3 employed the HTBI primer set. In TCRdb, the multiplex PCR reads were re-called with MiXCR into one record per CDR3 protein. The data contain 550,000 to 850,000 distinct CDR3 sequences, approximately 19% of them seen just once; the ten biggest clones take up over 15%. The CDR3 consists of 13 residues. V lost 5 bases to trimming and J lost 5 bases, with 15 bases between them. The germline V gene encodes CDR1 DFQATT and CDR2 SNEGSKA (reference sequence). Blood dates from first hyperthyroidism diagnosis, before any ophthalmopathy symptoms. Around 9.9 ml of fresh peripheral blood supplied the PBMCs. This specimen belongs to a study of T cells in Graves' hyperthyroidism and ophthalmopathy. Findings and limits, study-wide: Within blood appeared most thyroid clonotypes that had expanded above 0.001.

The origin of this receptor is a woman aged 45-65 years with Graves' hyperthyroidism that later progressed to Graves' ophthalmopathy. Sequenced input: blood. The V gene is TRBV20-1, the J gene TRBJ1-1, with D perhaps matching TRBD1 (5 bases). DNA for the CDR3: TGCAGTGCTCGGGGACGCCGGGAAACTGAAGCTTTCTTT. This codes for CSARGRRETEAFF.